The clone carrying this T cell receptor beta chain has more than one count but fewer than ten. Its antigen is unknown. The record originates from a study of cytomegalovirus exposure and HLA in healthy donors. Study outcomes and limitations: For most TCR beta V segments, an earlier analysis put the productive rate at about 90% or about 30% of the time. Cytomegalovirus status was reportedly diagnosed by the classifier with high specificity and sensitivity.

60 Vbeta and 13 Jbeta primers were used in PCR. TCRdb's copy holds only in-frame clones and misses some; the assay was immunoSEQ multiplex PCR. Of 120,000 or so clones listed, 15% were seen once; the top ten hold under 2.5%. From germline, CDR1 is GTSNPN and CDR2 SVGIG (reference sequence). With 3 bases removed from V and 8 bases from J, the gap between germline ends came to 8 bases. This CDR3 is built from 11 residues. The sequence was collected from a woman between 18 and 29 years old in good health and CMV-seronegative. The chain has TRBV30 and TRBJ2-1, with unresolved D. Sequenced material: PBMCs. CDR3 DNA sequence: TGTGCCTGGAGCCCCCGCGATGAGCAGTTCTTC. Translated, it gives CAWSPRDEQFF.